This T cell receptor (beta chain) appears in the sequencing data of a study of CD8 T cells in ankylosing spondylitis. General study points: In peripheral blood, disease-linked CD8+ clones occurred at relatively low frequencies.

One entry per CDR3 protein, called by TCRdb with MiXCR from the 5' RACE reads. The data show about 170,000 distinct CDR3 sequences, 18% seen once. J gave up 4 bases and V 1 base, and 11 bases lay outside the gene matches. This CDR3 has 16 residues. From germline, CDR1 is SQVTM and CDR2 ANQGSEA. About this clonotype itself: Its antigen is not known.

This receptor was identified in a male donor with ankylosing spondylitis or in good health (not recorded which). The specimen sequenced was blood, either unsorted or a sorted T cell fraction (not recorded which). The chain uses TRBV29-1 and TRBJ2-7; 9 bases fit TRBD2. The CDR3 protein is CSVEVGLAGSKYEQYF. The DNA of the CDR3 is TGCAGCGTTGAAGTGGGGCTAGCGGGATCTAAGTACGAGCAGTACTTC.